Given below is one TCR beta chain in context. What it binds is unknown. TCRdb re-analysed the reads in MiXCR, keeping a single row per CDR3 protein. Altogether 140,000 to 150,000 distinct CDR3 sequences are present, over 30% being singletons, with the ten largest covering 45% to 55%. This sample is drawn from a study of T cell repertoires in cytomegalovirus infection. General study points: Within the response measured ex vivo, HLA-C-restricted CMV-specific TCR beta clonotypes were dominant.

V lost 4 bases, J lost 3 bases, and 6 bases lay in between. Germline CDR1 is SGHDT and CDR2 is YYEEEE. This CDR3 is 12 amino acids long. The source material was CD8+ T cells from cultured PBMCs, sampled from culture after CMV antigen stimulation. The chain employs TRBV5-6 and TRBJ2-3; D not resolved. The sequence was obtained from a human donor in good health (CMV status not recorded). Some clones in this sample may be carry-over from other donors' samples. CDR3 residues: CASSQWTDTQYF. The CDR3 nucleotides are TGTGCCAGCAGCCAATGGACAGATACGCAGTATTTT.